This note documents a single T cell receptor beta chain sequence. No antigen is known for it. This record comes from a study of shared clonotypes between healthy human individuals. Study background: For every donor, three CD4 naive, three CD4 memory, two CD8 naive and one CD8 memory plates were used. Overall study findings and caveats: Several donors held about 5% of naive CD4 clonotypes in common. Rarefaction showed that sequencing of sorted subsets was incomplete (despite large depth).

Losses at the gene ends were 6 bases for V and 9 bases for J; bases not matched to a gene: 5. The CDR3 contains 13 residues. CDR1 is MNHEY, CDR2 SVGAGI, per germline. Sequenced by immunoSEQ multiplex PCR; TCRdb stores in-frame clones only, minus some. The top ten hold around 0.058% of the sample, which has some 650,000 clones, about 97% seen once. The source of this sequence is a woman aged 25 to 39 in good health. The sequencing input was naive CD4+ T cells sorted from blood. Subset indicated: CD45RA+ positively selected. This chain uses TRBV6-5 with TRBJ2-1; 10 bases agree with TRBD2. CDR3 bases: TGTGCCAGCAGCCTAGCGGGAGCTGGTGAGCAGTTCTTC. Its protein is CASSLAGAGEQFF.